This T cell receptor beta chain was sequenced in a study of blood T cell repertoires in COVID-19. Turning to the study itself: The study drew acute and convalescent COVID-19 samples from the United States, Italy and Spain. The analysed material was cDNA or gDNA that came from T cells, B-cell-depleted T cells, or PBMCs.

The V end lost 0 bases, the J end lost 0 bases, and 12 bases lay between the germline ends. Germline V gene sequence: CDR1 MNHEY, CDR2 SVGAGI. The CDR3 length is 16 residues. How the authors handled the data: Estimation of nucleated cell counts relied on the amplification of reference gene primers. Produced via immunoSEQ multiplex PCR; TCRdb's table is partial and in-frame only. V and J calls and clone size are copied from that table; D and trimming were computed from the DNA. The table lists some 100,000 clones, 85% to 90% of them singletons, with 5% to 5.5% in the top ten. What was sequenced was peripheral blood. This chain connects TRBV6-5 to TRBJ2-7; TRBD2 is a possible D gene (6 bases). This TCR derives from an elderly woman with active COVID-19. This chain's CDR3 is CASSYSRRGPSYEQYF. CDR3 nucleotide sequence: TGTGCCAGCAGTTACTCAAGGCGGGGCCCCTCCTACGAGCAGTACTTC.